Listed below are T cell receptor beta chains from one sample, sequenced in a study of metastatic and nonmetastatic thyroid tumors. Via MiXCR, TCRdb re-called the PCR reads. Among approximately 15,000 clones listed, 10% to 15% were seen once. Sequencing was done on a sample of blood. These TCRs come from a female donor with papillary thyroid cancer or a benign thyroid nodule (not recorded which). Some clones in this sample may be carry-over from other donors' samples. CDR3s include the opening cysteine and the closing phenylalanine or tryptophan. The D gene is left open where the match is weak. The size of a clone is reported for some rows only, either as once, few or many, or as a class for expanded clones.

. | medium-sized | TRBJ2-7 | TRBV6-1 | TGTGCCAGCGGAGTACAGGGAGGAGAGCAGTACTTC | CASGVQGGEQYF
TRBD2 | many | TRBJ2-1 | TRBV7-2 | TGTGCCAGCAGTTCACTAGCGGGGAGCTCCTACAATGAGCAGTTCTTC | CASSSLAGSSYNEQFF
TRBD2 | many | TRBJ2-5 | TRBV3-1 | TGTGCCAGCAGCCAAGTTAGCGGGGGCCAAGAGACCCAGTACTTC | CASSQVSGGQETQYF
TRBD2 | . | TRBJ2-7 | TRBV12-3/TRBV12-4 | TGTGCCAGCAGTATGGGACTAGCGGGAGGGCCCTACGAGCAGTACTTC | CASSMGLAGGPYEQYF
. | . | TRBJ1-1 | TRBV6-2/TRBV6-3 | TGTGCCAGCAGTAACCTCGGCAGTAACACTGAAGCTTTCTTT | CASSNLGSNTEAFF
TRBD1 | few | TRBJ1-6 | TRBV6-1 | TGTGCCAGCGGTAGGGACAGCTTCTATAATTCACCCCTCCACTTT | CASGRDSFYNSPLHF
. | many | TRBJ2-1 | TRBV7-9 | TGTGCCAGCAGCTTCCGAGACAATGAGCAGTTCTTC | CASSFRDNEQFF
. | few | TRBJ2-2 | TRBV6-5 | TGTGCCAGCAGTTACGGGGCCGTCAACACCGGGGAGCTGTTTTTT | CASSYGAVNTGELFF
. | many | TRBJ2-5 | TRBV29-1 | TGCAGCGTTGAAGCCCCCCGGGGGGCGGAGACCCAGTACTTC | CSVEAPRGAETQYF
TRBD2 | many | TRBJ2-3 | TRBV3-1 | TGTGCCAGCAGCCAGGGACTAGCGGGGGGGCTGGATACGCAGTATTTT | CASSQGLAGGLDTQYF
. | many | TRBJ1-5 | TRBV5-1 | TGCGCCAGCAGCTTTTCCCGGATCGATCAGCCCCAGCATTTT | CASSFSRIDQPQHF
. | . | TRBJ2-3 | TRBV7-3 | TGTGCCAGCAGCACGCCGGGACAAAGCCCAGATACGCAGTACTTT | CASSTPGQSPDTQYF
. | medium-sized | TRBJ1-6 | TRBV12-3/TRBV12-4 | TGTGCCAGCAGTACCATGGGAGGGTGGAATTCACCCCTCCACTTT | CASSTMGGWNSPLHF
. | many | TRBJ1-2 | TRBV10-3 | TGTGCCATCACCCTAGGGGATACCTGGGATGGCTACACCTTC | CAITLGDTWDGYTF
TRBD1 | many | TRBJ2-2 | TRBV7-8 | TGTGCCAGCAGCCTCAGGGACAGGGTAGGGGACAACACCGGGGAGCTGTTTTTT | CASSLRDRVGDNTGELFF
TRBD1 | few | TRBJ2-7 | TRBV19 | TGTGCCAGTAGTGTGGGACAGGGATCTACCTACGAGCAGTACTTC | CASSVGQGSTYEQYF
. | large | TRBJ1-5 | TRBV6-1 | TGTGCCAGCAGTGAATGGGGGGGCGAGGGCAATCAGCCCCAGCATTTT | CASSEWGGEGNQPQHF
TRBD2 | . | TRBJ2-7 | TRBV18 | TGTGCCGCCGCGACTAGCGCGAGCTCCTACGAGCAGTACTTC | CAAATSASSYEQYF
TRBD1 | medium-sized | TRBJ1-2 | TRBV5-1 | TGCGCCAGCAGCAATCGAGGGGGCGAAGGCTATGGCTACACCTTC | CASSNRGGEGYGYTF
. | . | TRBJ1-1 | TRBV6-2/TRBV6-3 | TGTGCCAGCAGTTTCCGTGACACCACTGAATCTTTCTTT | CASSFRDTTESFF
TRBD1 | many | TRBJ2-5 | TRBV20-1 | TGCAGTGCTCGACTTCCAGGGACAGCCCAAGAGACCCAGTACTTC | CSARLPGTAQETQYF
. | . | TRBJ2-2 | TRBV7-3 | TGTGCCAGCAGCCAAGACAACACCGGGGAGCTGTTTTTT | CASSQDNTGELFF
. | many | TRBJ1-2 | TRBV29-1 | TGCAGCGTTGTTCCGGGCCACGGGATAGGGGTCTATGGCTACACCTTC | CSVVPGHGIGVYGYTF
. | many | TRBJ2-1 | TRBV20-1 | TGCAGTGCGCGGCTTTTCTACAATGAGCAGTTCTTC | CSARLFYNEQFF
TRBD2 | many | TRBJ2-5 | TRBV3-1 | TGTGCCAGCAGCCAGAAACCTAGCGGGGTAGAGACCCAGTACTTC | CASSQKPSGVETQYF
TRBD1 | many | TRBJ1-1 | TRBV28 | TGTGCCAGCAGCCGACAGGGGGCTTTAGCTTTCTTT | CASSRQGALAFF
TRBD2 | many | TRBJ2-7 | TRBV7-6 | TGTGCCAGCAGCAACAACATAGCGGGAGGGACCTACGAGCAGTACTTC | CASSNNIAGGTYEQYF
. | many | TRBJ1-1 | TRBV19 | TGTGCCAGTAGTACCCCCCGGCGGCCTGCGGACACTGAAGCTTTCTTT | CASSTPRRPADTEAFF
TRBD1 | medium-sized | TRBJ1-2 | TRBV27 | TGTGCCAGCAGGGGCAGGGGGGCCTATGGCTACACCTTC | CASRGRGAYGYTF
. | many | TRBJ2-7 | TRBV29-1 | TGCAGCGTAGGGGAAGCGGTCTACGAGCAGTACTTC | CSVGEAVYEQYF
TRBD2 | many | TRBJ2-4 | TRBV6-1 | TGTGCCAGCAGTGGATTTCTTCGGGGGGGAGCCAAAAACATTCAGTACTTC | CASSGFLRGGAKNIQYF
. | many | TRBJ2-1 | TRBV4-1 | TGCGCCAGCAGCCAAGGAGGGGGTAGCTCCTACAATGAGCAGTTCTTC | CASSQGGGSSYNEQFF
. | many | TRBJ2-1 | TRBV6-6 | TGTGCCAGCAGTTACTCGGGGGACGATGAGCAGTTCTTC | CASSYSGDDEQFF
. | hyperexpanded | TRBJ1-3 | TRBV15 | TGTGCCACCAGCAGAGATACCGACTCGGAAGGAAACACCATATATTTT | CATSRDTDSEGNTIYF
. | many | TRBJ1-1 | TRBV27 | TGTGCCAGCAGGACGATGAACACTGAAGCTTTCTTT | CASRTMNTEAFF
TRBD2 | many | TRBJ2-1 | TRBV19 | TGTGCCAGTAGCCTCGGGGAGGGCCCCCACAATGAGCAGTTCTTC | CASSLGEGPHNEQFF
. | few | TRBJ1-1 | TRBV29-1 | TGCAGCGTTAAAGTAATAGAGAACACTGAAGCTTTCTTT | CSVKVIENTEAFF
. | . | TRBJ2-3 | TRBV2 | TGTGCCAGCAGGGGGGTGGCGGGGGCACCACGGTATTTT | CASRGVAGAPRYF
. | medium-sized | TRBJ1-5 | TRBV27 | TGTGCCAGCAGTTTATCCAGATGGGGCAATCAGCCCCAGCATTTT | CASSLSRWGNQPQHF
TRBD2 | many | TRBJ2-5 | TRBV30 | TGTGCCTGGAGTGTACGAGGAGCGGGAGGGGGGACCCAGTACTTC | CAWSVRGAGGGTQYF
. | . | TRBJ2-7 | TRBV6-1 | TGTACCAGCAGTGAAGCGGCGGTTTCCGCCTACGTTCAGTACTTC | CTSSEAAVSAYVQYF
. | many | TRBJ2-2 | TRBV7-9 | TGTGCCAGCAGCTTAGTGGGCGGGGAGCTGTTTTTT | CASSLVGGELFF
. | . | TRBJ2-7 | TRBV7-9 | TGTGCCAGCAGCTTAGTTGGGACAACCTACGAGCAGTACTTC | CASSLVGTTYEQYF
TRBD1 | many | TRBJ2-3 | TRBV24-1 | TGTGCCACCAGTGATCCGGACAGGGGGGAGTTATCTGGTACGCAGTATTTT | CATSDPDRGELSGTQYF
. | many | TRBJ1-1 | TRBV18 | TGTGCCAGCTCACCAGAAGGGCAGAACACTGAAGCTTTCTTT | CASSPEGQNTEAFF
. | . | TRBJ1-1 | TRBV9 | TGTGCCAGCAGCATGGGGGGGTGGACTGAAGCTTTCTTT | CASSMGGWTEAFF
TRBD1 | medium-sized | TRBJ2-3 | TRBV6-1 | TGTGCCAGCGAGACGCCGGGACAGAGCACAGATACGCAGTATTTT | CASETPGQSTDTQYF
. | once | TRBJ1-1 | TRBV20-1 | TGCAGTGCTAGGACCCTTAGGGATTACACTGAATCTTTCTTT | CSARTLRDYTESFF
. | few | TRBJ1-6 | TRBV6-1 | TGTGCCAGCAGGCCACTCTCCTATAATTCACCCCTCCACTTT | CASRPLSYNSPLHF
. | many | TRBJ2-7 | TRBV5-4 | TGTGCCAGCCACCGGGAACAGGAGACCTACGAGCAGTACTTC | CASHREQETYEQYF
. | medium-sized | TRBJ1-5 | TRBV27 | TGTGCCAGCAGTTTATACGGACAGCCCCAGCATTTT | CASSLYGQPQHF
. | . | TRBJ2-5 | TRBV24-1 | TGTGCCACCAGTGATCAATTAGGCTCCCAAGAGACCCAGTACTTC | CATSDQLGSQETQYF
. | many | TRBJ2-7 | TRBV11-2 | TGTGCCAGCAGCCCTGGCCCCGCCTACGAGCAGTACTTC | CASSPGPAYEQYF
. | many | TRBJ1-6 | TRBV2 | TGTGCCAGCAGTGAGGTGGGAAAGAATTCACCCCTCCACTTT | CASSEVGKNSPLHF